A single T cell receptor (beta chain) is shown here with its context. Its antigen is unknown. Combining a sample-barcoded 5' primer with a J-beta primer mix, a second PCR ran for roughly 6 to 11 cycles. A template-switch adaptor with 12 random nucleotides tagged each cDNA molecule. Each sample provided no less than 2.5 million CDR3-containing paired-end reads. In TCRdb, the 5' RACE reads were re-called with MiXCR into one record per CDR3 protein. Found here are 750,000 to 950,000 distinct CDR3 sequences, around 29% of them singletons; the top ten hold roughly 10%. CDR1 and CDR2 (germline): SGHRS, YFSETQ. V gave up 3 bases and J gave up 8 bases, with 9 bases separating them. This CDR3 comprises 12 residues. These data come from a study of blood T cells in healthy people across ages. Points from the study as a whole: A conclusive naive versus antigen-experienced comparison was prevented by the unsorted PBMCs.

The same sample was also used in a study of T cells of mothers and their children. That paper notes: Each mother gave over 8 million TCR beta CDR3 reads; each child, about 2.8 million.

The rearrangement uses TRBV5-1 and TRBJ2-1; possibly TRBD1 for D (6 bases). This receptor was identified in a woman aged 40 to 50 in good health. Sequenced input: blood. CDR3 nucleotides: TGCGCCAGCAGCTCCGCAGGGGATGAGCAGTTCTTC. Amino acid sequence: CASSSAGDEQFF.